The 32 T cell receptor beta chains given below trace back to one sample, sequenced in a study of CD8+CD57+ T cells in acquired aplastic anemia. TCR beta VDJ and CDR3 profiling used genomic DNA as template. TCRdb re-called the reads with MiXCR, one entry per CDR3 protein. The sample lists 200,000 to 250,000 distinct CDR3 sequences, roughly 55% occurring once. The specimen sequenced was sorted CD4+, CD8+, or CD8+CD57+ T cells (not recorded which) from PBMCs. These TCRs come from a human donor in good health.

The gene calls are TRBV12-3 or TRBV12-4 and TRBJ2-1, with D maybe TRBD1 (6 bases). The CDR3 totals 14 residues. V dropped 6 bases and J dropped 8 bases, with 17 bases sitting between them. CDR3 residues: CASRVKNRADEQFF. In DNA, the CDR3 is TGTGCCAGCAGAGTAAAAAACAGGGCCGATGAGCAGTTCTTC.

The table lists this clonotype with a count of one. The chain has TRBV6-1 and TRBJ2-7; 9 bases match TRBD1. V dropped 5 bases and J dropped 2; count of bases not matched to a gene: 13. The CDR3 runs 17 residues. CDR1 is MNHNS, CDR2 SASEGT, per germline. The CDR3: CASSTNSLRTGAYEQYF. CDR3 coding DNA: TGTGCCAGCAGTACCAACTCCCTGAGGACAGGGGCCTACGAGCAGTACTTC.

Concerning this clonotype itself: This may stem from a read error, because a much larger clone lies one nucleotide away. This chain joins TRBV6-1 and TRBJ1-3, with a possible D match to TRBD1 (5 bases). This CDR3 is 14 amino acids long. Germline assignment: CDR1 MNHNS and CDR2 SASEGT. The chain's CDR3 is CASSESWGSNTTYF. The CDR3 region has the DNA TGTGCCAGCAGTGAATCGTGGGGCAGTAACACCACATATTTT.

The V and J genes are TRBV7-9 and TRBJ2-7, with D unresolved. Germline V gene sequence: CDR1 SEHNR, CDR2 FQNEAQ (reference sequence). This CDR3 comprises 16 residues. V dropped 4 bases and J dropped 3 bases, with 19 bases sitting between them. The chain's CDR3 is CASSSPTVYGIYEQYF. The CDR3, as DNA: TGTGCCAGCAGCTCCCCAACCGTCTACGGTATCTACGAGCAGTACTTC.

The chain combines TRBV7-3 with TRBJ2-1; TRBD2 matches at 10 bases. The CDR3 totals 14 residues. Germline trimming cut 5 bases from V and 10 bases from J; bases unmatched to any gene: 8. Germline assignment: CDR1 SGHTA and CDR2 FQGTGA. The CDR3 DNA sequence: TGTGCCAGCAGCCCAAACAGCGGGGGGGCGGAGCAGTTCTTC. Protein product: CASSPNSGGAEQFF.

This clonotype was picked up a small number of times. CDR3: CASSVGLAGYNEQFF. The CDR3 region has the DNA TGTGCCAGCAGTGTGGGGCTAGCGGGTTACAATGAGCAGTTCTTC. The rearrangement uses TRBV2 and TRBJ2-1, with 8 bases lining up with TRBD2. V shed 4 bases and J 4 bases; nucleotides not matched to a gene: 6. The CDR3 contains 15 residues. Germline-derived CDR1 and CDR2 are SNHLY and FYNNEI.

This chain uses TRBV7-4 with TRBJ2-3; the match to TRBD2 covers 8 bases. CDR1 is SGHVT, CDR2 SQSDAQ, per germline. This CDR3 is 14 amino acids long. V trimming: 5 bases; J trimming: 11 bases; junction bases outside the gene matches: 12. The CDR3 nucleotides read TGTGCCAGCAGCCCAGCGGGAGAGAATAATGAGCAGTATTTT. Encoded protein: CASSPAGENNEQYF.

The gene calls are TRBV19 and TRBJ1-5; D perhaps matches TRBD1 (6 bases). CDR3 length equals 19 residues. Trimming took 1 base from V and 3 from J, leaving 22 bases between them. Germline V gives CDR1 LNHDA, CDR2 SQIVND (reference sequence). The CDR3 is CASSIGGLRGGSNNQPQHF. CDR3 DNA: TGTGCCAGTAGTATAGGTGGACTCCGGGGGGGCTCTAACAATCAGCCCCAGCATTTT.

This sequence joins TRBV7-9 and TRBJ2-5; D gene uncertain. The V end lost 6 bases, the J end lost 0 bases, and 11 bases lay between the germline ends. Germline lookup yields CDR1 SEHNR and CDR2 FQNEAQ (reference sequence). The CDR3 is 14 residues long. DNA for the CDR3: TGTGCCAGCAGTTGGGCCATGTACCAAGAGACCCAGTACTTC. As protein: CASSWAMYQETQYF.

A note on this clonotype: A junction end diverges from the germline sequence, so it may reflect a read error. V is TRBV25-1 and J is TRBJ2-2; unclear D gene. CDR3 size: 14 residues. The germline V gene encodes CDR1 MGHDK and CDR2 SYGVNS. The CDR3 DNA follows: TGTGTCAGCAGTGTGGACCTAATCACCGGGGAGCTGTTTTTT. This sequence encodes CVSSVDLITGELFF. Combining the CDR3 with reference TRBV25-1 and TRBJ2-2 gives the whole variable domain EADIYQTPRYLVIGTGKKITLECSQTMGHDKMYWYQQDPGMELHLIHYSYGVNSTEKGDLSSESTVSRIRTEHFPLTLESARPSHTSQYLCVSSVDLITGELFFGEGSRLTVL.

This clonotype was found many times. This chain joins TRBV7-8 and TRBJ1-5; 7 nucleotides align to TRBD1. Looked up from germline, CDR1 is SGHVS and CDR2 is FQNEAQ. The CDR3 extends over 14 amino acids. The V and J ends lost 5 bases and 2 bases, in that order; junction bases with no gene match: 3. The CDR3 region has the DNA TGTGCCAGCAGCAACAGGGGAGGCAATCAGCCCCAGCATTTT. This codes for CASSNRGGNQPQHF.

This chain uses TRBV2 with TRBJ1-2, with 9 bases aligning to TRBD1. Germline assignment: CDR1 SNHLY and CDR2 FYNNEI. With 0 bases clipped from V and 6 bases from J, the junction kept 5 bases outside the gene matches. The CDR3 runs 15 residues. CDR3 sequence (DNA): TGTGCCAGCAGTGAAGCGTCTAGGACAGGGGATGGCTACACCTTC. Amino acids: CASSEASRTGDGYTF. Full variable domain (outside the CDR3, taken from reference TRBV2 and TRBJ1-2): EPEVTQTPSHQVTQMGQEVILRCVPISNHLYFYWYRQILGQKVEFLVSFYNNEISEKSEIFDDQFSVERPDGSNFTLKIRSTKLEDSAMYFCASSEASRTGDGYTFGSGTRLTVV.

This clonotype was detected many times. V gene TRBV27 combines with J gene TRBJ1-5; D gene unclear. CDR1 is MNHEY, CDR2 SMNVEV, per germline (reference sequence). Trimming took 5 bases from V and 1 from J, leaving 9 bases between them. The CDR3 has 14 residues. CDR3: CASSPSGSNQPQHF. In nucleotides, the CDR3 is TGTGCCAGCAGTCCGTCAGGAAGCAATCAGCCCCAGCATTTT.

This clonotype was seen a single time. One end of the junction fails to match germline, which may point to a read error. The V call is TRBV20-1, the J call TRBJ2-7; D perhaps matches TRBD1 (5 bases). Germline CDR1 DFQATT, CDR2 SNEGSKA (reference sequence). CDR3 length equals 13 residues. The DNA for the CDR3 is TGCAGTGTTCCAGGGTTAGGGTCGTACGAGCAGCACTTC. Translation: CSVPGLGSYEQHF.

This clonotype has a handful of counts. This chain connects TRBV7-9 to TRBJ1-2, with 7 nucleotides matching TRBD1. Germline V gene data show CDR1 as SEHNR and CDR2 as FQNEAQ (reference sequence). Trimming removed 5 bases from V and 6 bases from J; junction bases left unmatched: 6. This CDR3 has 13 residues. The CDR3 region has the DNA TGTGCCAGCAGCCAGGGCAGGGGGGATGGCTACACCTTC. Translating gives CASSQGRGDGYTF. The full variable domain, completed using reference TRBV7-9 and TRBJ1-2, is DTGVSQNPRHKITKRGQNVTFRCDPISEHNRLYWYRQTLGQGPEFLTYFQNEAQLEKSRLLSDRFSAERPKGSFSTLEIQRTEQGDSAMYLCASSQGRGDGYTFGSGTRLTVV.

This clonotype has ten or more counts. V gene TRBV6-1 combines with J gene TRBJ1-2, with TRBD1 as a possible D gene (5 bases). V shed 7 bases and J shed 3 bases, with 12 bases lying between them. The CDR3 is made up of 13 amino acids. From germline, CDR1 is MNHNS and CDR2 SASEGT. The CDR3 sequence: CASIGGYYYGYTF. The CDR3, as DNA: TGTGCCAGCATTGGGGGGTACTACTATGGCTACACCTTC.

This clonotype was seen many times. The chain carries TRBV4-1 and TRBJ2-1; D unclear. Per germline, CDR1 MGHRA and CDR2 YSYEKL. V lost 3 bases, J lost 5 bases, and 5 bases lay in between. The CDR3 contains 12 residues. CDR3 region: CASSHQDNEQFF. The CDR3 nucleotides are TGCGCCAGCAGCCATCAAGACAATGAGCAGTTCTTC.

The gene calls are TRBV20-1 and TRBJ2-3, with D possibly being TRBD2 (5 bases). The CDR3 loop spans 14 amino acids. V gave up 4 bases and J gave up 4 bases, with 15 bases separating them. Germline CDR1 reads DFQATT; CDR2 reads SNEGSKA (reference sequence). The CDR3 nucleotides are TGCAGTGCTAAGTCTAGCAGCCTCCCAGATACGCAGTATTTT. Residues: CSAKSSSLPDTQYF.

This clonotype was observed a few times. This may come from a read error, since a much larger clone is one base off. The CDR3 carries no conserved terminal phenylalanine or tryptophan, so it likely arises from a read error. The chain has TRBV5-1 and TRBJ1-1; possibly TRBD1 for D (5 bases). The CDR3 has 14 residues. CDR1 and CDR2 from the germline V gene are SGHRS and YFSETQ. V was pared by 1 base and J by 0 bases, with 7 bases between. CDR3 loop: CASSLPGMNTEAFL. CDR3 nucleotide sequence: TGCGCCAGCAGCTTGCCAGGGATGAACACTGAAGCTTTCCTT.

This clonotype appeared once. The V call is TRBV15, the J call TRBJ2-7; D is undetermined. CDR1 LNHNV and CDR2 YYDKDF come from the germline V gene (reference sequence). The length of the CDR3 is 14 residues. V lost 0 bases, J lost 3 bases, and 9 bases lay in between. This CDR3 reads CATSRDAIDYEQYF. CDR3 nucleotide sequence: TGTGCCACCAGCAGAGACGCCATCGACTACGAGCAGTACTTC.

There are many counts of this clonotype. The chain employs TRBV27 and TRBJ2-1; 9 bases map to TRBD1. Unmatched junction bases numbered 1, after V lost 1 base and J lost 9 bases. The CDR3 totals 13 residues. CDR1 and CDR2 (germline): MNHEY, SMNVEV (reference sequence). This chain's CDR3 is CASSLLQGAEQFF. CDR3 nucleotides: TGTGCCAGCAGTTTATTACAGGGGGCTGAGCAGTTCTTC.

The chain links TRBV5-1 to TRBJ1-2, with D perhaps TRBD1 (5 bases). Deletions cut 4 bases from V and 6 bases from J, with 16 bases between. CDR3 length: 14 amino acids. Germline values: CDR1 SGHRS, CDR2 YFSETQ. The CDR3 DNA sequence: TGCGCCAGCAGCCAGAGGGGTGAAGGGAATGGCTACACCTTC. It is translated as CASSQRGEGNGYTF.

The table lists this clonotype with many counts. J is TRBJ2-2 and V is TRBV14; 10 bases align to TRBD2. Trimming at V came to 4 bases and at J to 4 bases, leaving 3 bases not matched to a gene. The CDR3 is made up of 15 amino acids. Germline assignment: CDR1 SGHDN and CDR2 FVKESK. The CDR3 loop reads CASSLLAGVTGELFF. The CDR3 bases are TGTGCCAGCAGCCTTCTAGCGGGGGTCACCGGGGAGCTGTTTTTT. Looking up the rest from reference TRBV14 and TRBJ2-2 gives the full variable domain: EAGVTQFPSHSVIEKGQTVTLRCDPISGHDNLYWYRRVMGKEIKFLLHFVKESKQDESGMPNNRFLAERTGGTYSTLKVQPAELEDSGVYFCASSLLAGVTGELFFGEGSRLTVL.

In nucleotides, the CDR3 is TGTGCCAGCAGCTTGGGGACTGGTGAGGCAAAGACCCAGTACTTC. Translated: CASSLGTGEAKTQYF. The genes are TRBV7-9 and TRBJ2-5, with a tentative D call TRBD2 (6 bases). Germline V gene sequence: CDR1 SEHNR, CDR2 FQNEAQ (reference sequence). The CDR3 has 15 amino acids. V was trimmed by 3 bases and J by 6 bases, leaving 17 bases between them.

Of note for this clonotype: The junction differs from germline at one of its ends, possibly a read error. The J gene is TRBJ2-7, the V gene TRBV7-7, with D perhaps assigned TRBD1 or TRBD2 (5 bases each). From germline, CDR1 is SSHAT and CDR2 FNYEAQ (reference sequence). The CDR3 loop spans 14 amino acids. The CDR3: CASTPGTDTYEQYF. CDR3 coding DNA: TGTGCTAGCACCCCCGGGACGGATACCTACGAGCAGTACTTC. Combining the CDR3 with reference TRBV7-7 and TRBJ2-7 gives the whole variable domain GAGVSQSPRYKVTKRGQDVTLRCDPISSHATLYWYQQALGQGPEFLTYFNYEAQPDKSGLPSDRFSAERPEGSISTLTIQRTEQRDSAMYRCASTPGTDTYEQYFGPGTRLTVT.

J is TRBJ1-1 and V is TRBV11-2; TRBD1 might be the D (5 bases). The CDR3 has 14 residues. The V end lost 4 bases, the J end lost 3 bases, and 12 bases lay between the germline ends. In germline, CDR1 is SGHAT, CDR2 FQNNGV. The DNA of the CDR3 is TGTGCCAGCAGCTCCCTTCGGGGGGACACTGAAGCTTTCTTT. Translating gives CASSSLRGDTEAFF. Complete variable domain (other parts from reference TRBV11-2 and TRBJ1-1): EAGVAQSPRYKIIEKRQSVAFWCNPISGHATLYWYQQILGQGPKLLIQFQNNGVVDDSQLPKDRFSAERLKGVDSTLKIQPAKLEDSAVYLCASSSLRGDTEAFFGQGTRLTVV.

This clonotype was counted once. The CDR3 DNA sequence: TGCGCCAGCAGCCCCTCCAGGGCCCTTACCTACGAGCAGTACTTC. Translating it yields CASSPSRALTYEQYF. This rearrangement joins TRBV5-1 to TRBJ2-7, with a weak D call TRBD1 (5 bases). Germline V gives CDR1 SGHRS, CDR2 YFSETQ. The CDR3 is made up of 15 amino acids. Trimming left V 4 bases short and J 2 bases short, with 16 bases between.

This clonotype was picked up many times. The CDR3 nucleotides are TGTGCCAGCAGCTCCCCTTCCGAGGGGGCCCATCAGCCCCAGCATTTT. Translating gives CASSSPSEGAHQPQHF. The chain employs TRBV7-9 and TRBJ1-5; TRBD1 aligns across 7 bases. Germline V gene sequence: CDR1 SEHNR, CDR2 FQNEAQ (reference sequence). The V segment lost 4 bases and the J segment 5 bases; nucleotides outside the gene matches: 11. This CDR3 has 16 amino acids.

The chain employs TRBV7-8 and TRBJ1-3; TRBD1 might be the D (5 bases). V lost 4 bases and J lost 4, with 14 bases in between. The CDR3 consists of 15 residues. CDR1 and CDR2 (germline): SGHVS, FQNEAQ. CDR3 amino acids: CASSYVGQGGNTIYF. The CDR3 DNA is TGTGCCAGCAGCTACGTGGGGCAGGGAGGAAACACCATATATTTT.

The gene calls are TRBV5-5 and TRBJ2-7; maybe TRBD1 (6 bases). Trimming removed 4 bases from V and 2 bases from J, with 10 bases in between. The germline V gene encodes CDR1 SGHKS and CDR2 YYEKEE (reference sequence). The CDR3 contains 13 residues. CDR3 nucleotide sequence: TGTGCCAGCAGCCGGACAGCCCCCTACGAGCAGTACTTC. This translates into CASSRTAPYEQYF.

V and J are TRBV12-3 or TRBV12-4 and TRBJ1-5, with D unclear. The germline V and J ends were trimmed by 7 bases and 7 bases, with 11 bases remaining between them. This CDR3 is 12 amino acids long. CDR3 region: CASTDLGQPQHF. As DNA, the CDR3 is TGTGCCAGCACTGACTTGGGACAGCCCCAGCATTTT.

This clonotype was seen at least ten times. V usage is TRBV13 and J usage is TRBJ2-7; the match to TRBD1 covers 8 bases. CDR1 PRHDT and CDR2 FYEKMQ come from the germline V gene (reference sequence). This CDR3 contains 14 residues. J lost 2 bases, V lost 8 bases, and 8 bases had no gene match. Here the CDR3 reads CASGPRTGTYEQYF. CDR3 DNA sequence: TGTGCCAGCGGACCAAGGACAGGGACCTACGAGCAGTACTTC.